Listed below are T cell receptor beta chains from one sample, sequenced in a study of blood T cell repertoires in COVID-19. Generated by immunoSEQ multiplex PCR, the TCRdb table keeps only in-frame clones and is missing some. The sample includes tens of thousands of clones, just over 85% seen only once; the top ten take over 4%. Material for sequencing was peripheral blood. These receptors all come from a man aged 45-65 years with acute or convalescent COVID-19. Each CDR3 is given with its conserved first and last residue. Fields, in order: V gene, clone size, J gene, D gene, CDR3 protein, CDR3 DNA. The D gene is left open where the match is weak. Size tells how often a clone was seen (once, few, many) or the class of an expanded clone, and some rows leave it out.

>TRBV7-8|-|TRBJ2-5|TRBD2
CASSSGTSHAQETQYF
TGTGCCAGCAGCTCGGGGACTAGCCATGCCCAAGAGACCCAGTACTTC
>TRBV28|-|TRBJ2-2|TRBD1
CASRQTGVSGELFF
TGTGCCAGCAGACAGACAGGGGTATCCGGGGAGCTGTTTTTT
>TRBV12-3/TRBV12-4|-|TRBJ2-5|TRBD1
CASSFDREETQYF
TGTGCCAGCAGTTTCGACAGGGAAGAGACCCAGTACTTC
>TRBV2|-|TRBJ1-1|TRBD1
CASSEGRDRAEAFF
TGTGCCAGCAGTGAAGGTCGGGACAGGGCTGAAGCTTTCTTT
>TRBV30|-|TRBJ1-1|-
CAWDPGMGVNTEAFF
TGTGCCTGGGACCCAGGGATGGGTGTTAACACTGAAGCTTTCTTT
>TRBV11-2|once|TRBJ2-2|TRBD1
CASSYDRGMNTGELFF
TGTGCCAGCAGCTACGACAGGGGAATGAACACCGGGGAGCTGTTTTTT
>TRBV5-4|-|TRBJ2-7|TRBD2
CASSHSSGASYEQYF
TGTGCCAGCAGCCATTCCAGCGGGGCATCCTACGAGCAGTACTTC
>TRBV12-3/TRBV12-4|-|TRBJ1-4|-
CASSFSNEKLFF
TGTGCCAGCAGTTTCAGTAATGAAAAACTGTTTTTT
>TRBV5-1|-|TRBJ2-2|-
CASSLTAMNTGELFF
TGCGCCAGCAGCTTGACAGCTATGAACACCGGGGAGCTGTTTTTT
>TRBV9|few|TRBJ2-2|TRBD2
CASRTSSGTGELFF
TGTGCCAGCAGGACTAGCTCGGGGACCGGGGAGCTGTTTTTT